This T cell receptor beta chain was retrieved from a study of blood T cell repertoires in COVID-19. About the study: Sources were T cells, B-cell-depleted T cells, or PBMCs; the material itself was cDNA or gDNA.

Trimming cost V 6 bases and J 1 base, with 10 bases left between them. Germline values: CDR1 LNHDA, CDR2 SQIVND (reference sequence). The CDR3 is 14 residues long. Generated by immunoSEQ multiplex PCR, the TCRdb table keeps only in-frame clones and is missing some. The sample contains under 80,000 clones, 86% of which appear only once. The chain combines TRBV19 with TRBJ1-5; D possibly corresponds to TRBD1 (5 bases). Sequencing used peripheral blood. The TCR originated in a man aged 50 to 60 with active COVID-19. In DNA, the CDR3 is TGTGCCAGTAGCACACAGGACAGCAATCAGCCCCAGCATTTT. Translating gives CASSTQDSNQPQHF.